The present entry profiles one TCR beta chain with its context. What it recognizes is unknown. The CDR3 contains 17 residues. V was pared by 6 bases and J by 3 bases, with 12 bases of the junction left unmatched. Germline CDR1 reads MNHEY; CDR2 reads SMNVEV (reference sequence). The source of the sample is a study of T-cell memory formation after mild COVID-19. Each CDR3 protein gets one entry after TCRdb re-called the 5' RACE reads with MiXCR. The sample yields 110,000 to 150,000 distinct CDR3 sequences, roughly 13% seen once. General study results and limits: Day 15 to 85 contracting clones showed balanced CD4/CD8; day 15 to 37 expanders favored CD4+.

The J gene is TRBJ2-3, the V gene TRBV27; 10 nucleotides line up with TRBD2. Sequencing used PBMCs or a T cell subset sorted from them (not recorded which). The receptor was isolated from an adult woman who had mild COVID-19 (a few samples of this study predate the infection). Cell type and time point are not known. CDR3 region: CASRPSGSRDRTDTQYF. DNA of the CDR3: TGTGCCAGCAGGCCTAGCGGGAGTAGGGACAGGACAGATACGCAGTATTTT.